A selection of T cell receptor beta chains follows, all from one sample in a study of cytomegalovirus exposure and HLA in healthy donors. This table comes from immunoSEQ multiplex PCR, and its TCRdb copy is limited to in-frame clones, with some not included. The repertoire holds 180,000 or so clones, with roughly 86% as singletons. The sample comprised PBMCs. The receptors stem from a man aged 25-45 years in good health and CMV-seropositive. The conserved cysteine and the conserved F or W are not part of the CDR3 here. Fields, in order: clone size, J gene, V gene, CDR3 protein. The size of a clone is reported for some rows only, either as once, few or many, or as a class for expanded clones.

clone size: -; J gene: TRBJ2-5; V gene: TRBV6-5; CDR3 protein: ASSAEGWGETQY
clone size: -; J gene: TRBJ1-2; V gene: TRBV7-2; CDR3 protein: ASSSGQGSYGYT
clone size: -; J gene: TRBJ2-3; V gene: TRBV2; CDR3 protein: ASSVTGRTDTQY
clone size: -; J gene: TRBJ2-1; V gene: TRBV29-1; CDR3 protein: SVAAVSYNEQF
clone size: -; J gene: TRBJ1-3; V gene: TRBV5-1; CDR3 protein: ASSYDRGGGNTIY
clone size: -; J gene: TRBJ2-5; V gene: TRBV11-3; CDR3 protein: ASSAGGEETQY
clone size: -; J gene: TRBJ2-2; V gene: TRBV5-8; CDR3 protein: ASKQSNTGELF
clone size: -; J gene: TRBJ1-1; V gene: TRBV7-6; CDR3 protein: ASSRDRGNTEAF
clone size: -; J gene: TRBJ2-7; V gene: TRBV5-6; CDR3 protein: ASSLMPGAGVYEQY
clone size: -; J gene: TRBJ1-2; V gene: TRBV25-1; CDR3 protein: ASSERYGYT
clone size: -; J gene: TRBJ1-1; V gene: TRBV5-1; CDR3 protein: ASSLTATNTEAF
clone size: few; J gene: TRBJ2-7; V gene: TRBV4-1; CDR3 protein: ASSQEPLMEQY
clone size: -; J gene: TRBJ2-5; V gene: TRBV27; CDR3 protein: ASSLGRGQETQY
clone size: -; J gene: TRBJ1-2; V gene: TRBV28; CDR3 protein: ASSLSSGTVLYT
clone size: -; J gene: TRBJ2-2; V gene: TRBV25-1; CDR3 protein: ATTPGPYTGELF
clone size: -; J gene: TRBJ2-1; V gene: TRBV7-2; CDR3 protein: ASSLPRRGNNEQF
clone size: -; J gene: TRBJ2-1; V gene: TRBV6-5; CDR3 protein: ASRLGQTQQF
clone size: -; J gene: TRBJ2-7; V gene: TRBV7-2; CDR3 protein: ASSLNSFVLEQY
clone size: -; J gene: TRBJ2-7; V gene: TRBV29-1; CDR3 protein: SVAGVHEQY
clone size: -; J gene: TRBJ2-7; V gene: TRBV7-2; CDR3 protein: ASSFSQGAREQY
clone size: once; J gene: TRBJ1-1; V gene: TRBV6-1; CDR3 protein: ASSFRRAAEAF
clone size: -; J gene: TRBJ2-4; V gene: TRBV27; CDR3 protein: ASSPGPGQIAKNIQY
clone size: -; J gene: TRBJ2-3; V gene: TRBV18; CDR3 protein: ASSPTDFTDTQY
clone size: -; J gene: TRBJ1-2; V gene: TRBV5-1; CDR3 protein: ASSLAGLEYGYT
clone size: -; J gene: TRBJ2-7; V gene: TRBV2; CDR3 protein: ASVGTSGRAGEQY
clone size: -; J gene: TRBJ1-2; V gene: TRBV5-6; CDR3 protein: ASSFLSPVYT
clone size: -; J gene: TRBJ1-3; V gene: TRBV4-2; CDR3 protein: ASSQPTGDGNTIY
clone size: -; J gene: TRBJ2-2; V gene: TRBV4-3; CDR3 protein: ASSQGSAGNTGELF
clone size: -; J gene: TRBJ2-6; V gene: TRBV5-1; CDR3 protein: ASSLGGAGSGANVLT
clone size: once; J gene: TRBJ1-2; V gene: TRBV27; CDR3 protein: ASSLKPNYGYT
clone size: -; J gene: TRBJ2-3; V gene: TRBV2; CDR3 protein: ASSTRQSGTDTQY
clone size: -; J gene: TRBJ1-1; V gene: TRBV6-5; CDR3 protein: ASSYPSLPPEAF
clone size: -; J gene: TRBJ1-3; V gene: TRBV5-6; CDR3 protein: ASSLGTVSSGNTIY
clone size: -; J gene: TRBJ1-2; V gene: TRBV10-3; CDR3 protein: ATRGNGYT
clone size: once; J gene: TRBJ1-4; V gene: TRBV7-2; CDR3 protein: ASSQLGAATNEKLF
clone size: -; J gene: TRBJ2-2; V gene: TRBV6-4; CDR3 protein: ASSRDPNTGELF
clone size: -; J gene: TRBJ2-7; V gene: TRBV28; CDR3 protein: ASSWGQYEQY
clone size: -; J gene: TRBJ2-6; V gene: TRBV7-3; CDR3 protein: ASSSNRATGANVLT
clone size: -; J gene: TRBJ1-1; V gene: TRBV29-1; CDR3 protein: SVDIRGGRTEAF
clone size: -; J gene: TRBJ2-2; V gene: TRBV14; CDR3 protein: ASSQEGTILVTGELF
clone size: -; J gene: TRBJ1-1; V gene: TRBV7-9; CDR3 protein: ASSFTEEAF
clone size: once; J gene: TRBJ1-2; V gene: TRBV19; CDR3 protein: ASSRRLGQLDYGYT
clone size: once; J gene: TRBJ2-7; V gene: TRBV7-3; CDR3 protein: ASSGGTGQAEQY
clone size: -; J gene: TRBJ1-1; V gene: TRBV2; CDR3 protein: ASSLRDFPNTEAF
clone size: -; J gene: TRBJ1-2; V gene: TRBV2; CDR3 protein: ASSEAAQGMRGYT
clone size: -; J gene: TRBJ2-7; V gene: TRBV6-5; CDR3 protein: ASSYSPSSYEQY
clone size: -; J gene: TRBJ1-4; V gene: TRBV5-5; CDR3 protein: ASSGAPTGNEKLF
clone size: few; J gene: TRBJ2-1; V gene: TRBV27; CDR3 protein: ASSLGPREQF
clone size: -; J gene: TRBJ1-5; V gene: TRBV12-5; CDR3 protein: ARDQGRPVHQPQH
clone size: -; J gene: TRBJ2-3; V gene: TRBV7-9; CDR3 protein: ASNGVSVVDTQY
clone size: -; J gene: TRBJ1-6; V gene: TRBV28; CDR3 protein: ASSWDGLGNSPLH